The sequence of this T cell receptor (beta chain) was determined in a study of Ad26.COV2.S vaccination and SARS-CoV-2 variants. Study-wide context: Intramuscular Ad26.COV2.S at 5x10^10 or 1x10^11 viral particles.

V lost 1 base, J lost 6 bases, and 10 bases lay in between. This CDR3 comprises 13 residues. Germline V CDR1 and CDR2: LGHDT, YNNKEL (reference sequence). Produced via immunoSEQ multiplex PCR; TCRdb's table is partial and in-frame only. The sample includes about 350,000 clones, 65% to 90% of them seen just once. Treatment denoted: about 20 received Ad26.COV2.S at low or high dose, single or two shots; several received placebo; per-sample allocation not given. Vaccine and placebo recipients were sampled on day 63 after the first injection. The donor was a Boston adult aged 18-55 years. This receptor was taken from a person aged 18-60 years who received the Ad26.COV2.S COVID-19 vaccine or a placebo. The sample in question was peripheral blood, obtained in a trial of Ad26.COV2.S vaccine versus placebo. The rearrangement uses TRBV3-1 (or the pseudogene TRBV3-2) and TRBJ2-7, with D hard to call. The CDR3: CASSQVEFGEQYF. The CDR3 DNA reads TGTGCCAGCAGCCAAGTTGAGTTCGGCGAGCAGTACTTC.